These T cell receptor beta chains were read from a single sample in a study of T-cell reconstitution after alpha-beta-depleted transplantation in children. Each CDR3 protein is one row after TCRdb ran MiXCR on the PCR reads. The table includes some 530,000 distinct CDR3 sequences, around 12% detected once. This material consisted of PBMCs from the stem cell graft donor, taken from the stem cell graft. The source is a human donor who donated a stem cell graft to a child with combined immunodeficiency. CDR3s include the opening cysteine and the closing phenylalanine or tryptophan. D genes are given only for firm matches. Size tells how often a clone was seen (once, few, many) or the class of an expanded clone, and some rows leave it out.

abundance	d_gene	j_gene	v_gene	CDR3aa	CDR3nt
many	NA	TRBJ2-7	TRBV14	CASSQERDIAYEQYF	TGTGCCAGCAGCCAAGAAAGGGACATAGCCTACGAGCAGTACTTC
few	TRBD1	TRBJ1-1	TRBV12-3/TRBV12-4	CASSTGTGNTEAFF	TGTGCCAGCAGTACTGGGACAGGTAACACTGAAGCTTTCTTT
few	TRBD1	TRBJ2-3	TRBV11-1	CASTNNWAGTGVMVDVDTQYF	TGTGCCAGCACCAACAACTGGGCCGGGACAGGGGTAATGGTTGACGTAGATACGCAGTATTTT
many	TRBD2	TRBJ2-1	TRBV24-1	CATSDQREGYNEQFF	TGTGCCACCAGTGATCAGCGGGAGGGGTACAATGAGCAGTTCTTC
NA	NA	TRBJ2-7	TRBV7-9	CASSSRTHSYEQYF	TGTGCCAGCAGCTCACGGACACACTCCTACGAGCAGTACTTC
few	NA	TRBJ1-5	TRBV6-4	CASSLEENHQPQHF	TGTGCCAGCAGTTTGGAGGAAAACCATCAGCCCCAGCATTTT
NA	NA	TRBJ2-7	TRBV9	CASSVGGSPYEQYF	TGTGCCAGCAGCGTTGGGGGGTCTCCCTACGAGCAGTACTTC
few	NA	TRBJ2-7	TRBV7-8	CASSLYGGLSSYEQYF	TGTGCCAGCAGCTTATATGGGGGGTTAAGTTCCTACGAGCAGTACTTC
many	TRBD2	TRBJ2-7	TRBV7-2	CASRESGVYEQYF	TGTGCCAGCAGGGAGAGCGGGGTTTACGAGCAGTACTTC
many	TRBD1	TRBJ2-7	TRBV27	CASSRGGLSYEQYF	TGTGCCAGCAGTAGAGGGGGCCTCTCCTACGAGCAGTACTTC
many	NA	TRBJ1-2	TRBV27	CASTANVGGHYYGYTF	TGTGCCAGCACGGCCAACGTGGGAGGACACTACTATGGCTACACCTTC
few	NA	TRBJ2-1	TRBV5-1	CASSFVGVNEQFF	TGCGCCAGCAGCTTTGTCGGGGTAAATGAGCAGTTCTTC
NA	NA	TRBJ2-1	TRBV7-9	CAYSWDQRKEEQFF	TGTGCCTACAGCTGGGACCAACGAAAGGAGGAGCAGTTCTTC
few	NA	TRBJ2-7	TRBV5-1	CASSFDGPPGEQYF	TGCGCCAGCAGCTTTGATGGACCCCCTGGTGAGCAGTACTTC
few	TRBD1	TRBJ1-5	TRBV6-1	CASSEVGTANYQPQHF	TGTGCCAGCAGTGAAGTCGGGACAGCGAATTATCAGCCCCAGCATTTT
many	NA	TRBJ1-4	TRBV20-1	CSARVATNEKLFF	TGCAGTGCTAGAGTTGCAACTAATGAAAAACTGTTTTTT
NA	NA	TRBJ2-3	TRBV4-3	CASKELPSTDTQYF	TGCGCCAGCAAGGAACTCCCATCGACAGATACGCAGTATTTT
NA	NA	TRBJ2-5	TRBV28	CASSLMSELQETQYF	TGTGCCAGCAGTTTGATGTCCGAACTGCAAGAGACCCAGTACTTC
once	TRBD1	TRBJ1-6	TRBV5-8	CASSPPGQGYSPLHF	TGTGCCAGCAGCCCCCCGGGACAGGGGTATTCACCCCTCCACTTT
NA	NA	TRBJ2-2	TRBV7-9	CASSSSGQSAYGGELFF	TGTGCCAGCAGCTCGAGCGGTCAGTCAGCCTATGGCGGGGAGCTGTTTTTT
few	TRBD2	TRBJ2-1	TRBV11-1	CASSFRAGPILAVFHEQFF	TGTGCCAGCAGCTTTCGTGCAGGGCCGATACTAGCGGTATTCCATGAGCAGTTCTTC
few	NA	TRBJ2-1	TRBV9	CASSVSSLMSYNEQFF	TGTGCCAGCAGCGTTAGTAGTCTGATGTCCTACAATGAGCAGTTCTTC
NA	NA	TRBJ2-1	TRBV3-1	CASSQDVASYNEQFF	TGTGCCAGCAGCCAAGATGTCGCCTCCTACAATGAGCAGTTCTTC
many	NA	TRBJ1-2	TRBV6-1	CASRSGGGYGYTF	TGTGCCAGCAGGTCGGGAGGAGGCTATGGCTACACCTTC
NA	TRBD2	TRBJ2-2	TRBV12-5	CASGPTSGFTGELFF	TGTGCTAGTGGTCCGACTAGCGGGTTCACCGGGGAGCTGTTTTTT
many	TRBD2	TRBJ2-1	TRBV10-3	CAISEASGISYNEQFF	TGTGCCATCAGTGAGGCTAGCGGGATCTCCTACAATGAGCAGTTCTTC
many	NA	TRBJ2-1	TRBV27	CASSLSRSYNEQFF	TGTGCCAGCAGTTTATCGCGTTCCTACAATGAGCAGTTCTTC
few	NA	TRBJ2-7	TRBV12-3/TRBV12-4	CASSPSGGPDEQYF	TGTGCCAGCAGTCCCAGCGGAGGGCCAGACGAGCAGTACTTC
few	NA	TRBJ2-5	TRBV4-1	CASARTAKGETQYF	TGCGCCAGCGCACGGACAGCTAAGGGGGAGACCCAGTACTTC
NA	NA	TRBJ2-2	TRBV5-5	CASSLLRTGELFF	TGTGCCAGCAGCTTGCTCAGAACCGGGGAGCTGTTTTTT
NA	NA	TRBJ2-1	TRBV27	CASSPLHLYNEQFF	TGTGCCAGCAGTCCCTTACACCTTTACAATGAGCAGTTCTTC
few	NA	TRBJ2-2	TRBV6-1	CASSTTPNTGELFF	TGTGCCAGCAGCACAACCCCGAACACCGGGGAGCTGTTTTTT
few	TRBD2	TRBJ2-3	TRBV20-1	CSARGGTSGGPSTDTQYF	TGCAGTGCTAGAGGAGGGACTAGCGGGGGACCCAGCACAGATACGCAGTATTTT
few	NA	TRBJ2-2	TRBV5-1	CASSPNGLQETGELFF	TGCGCCAGCAGCCCCAACGGTCTCCAAGAGACCGGGGAGCTGTTTTTT
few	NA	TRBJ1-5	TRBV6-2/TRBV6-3	CASTQGNSNQPQHF	TGTGCCAGCACCCAAGGGAATAGCAATCAGCCCCAGCATTTT
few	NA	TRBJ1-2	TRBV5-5	CASSLSQLNYGYTF	TGTGCCAGCAGCTTGTCCCAGCTTAACTATGGCTACACCTTC
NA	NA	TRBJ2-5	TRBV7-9	CASSLEAPTQYF	TGTGCCAGCAGCTTAGAAGCCCCGACCCAGTACTTC
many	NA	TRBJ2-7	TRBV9	CASSVQGSYEQYF	TGCGCCAGCAGCGTCCAGGGATCCTACGAGCAGTACTTC
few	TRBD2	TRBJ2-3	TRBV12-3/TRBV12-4	CASSLLGGGHTDTQYF	TGTGCCAGCAGTTTACTCGGCGGGGGGCACACAGATACGCAGTATTTT
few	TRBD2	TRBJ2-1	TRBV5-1	CASSLVAGEGYNEQFF	TGCGCCAGCAGCCTAGTTGCGGGAGAAGGCTACAATGAGCAGTTCTTC
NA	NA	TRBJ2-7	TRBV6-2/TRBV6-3	CASRIAVSYEQYF	TGTGCCAGCAGGATAGCGGTCAGCTACGAGCAGTACTTC
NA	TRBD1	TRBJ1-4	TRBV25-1	CASSDLGQGRNEKLFF	TGTGCCAGCAGTGATCTCGGACAGGGCAGGAATGAAAAACTGTTTTTT
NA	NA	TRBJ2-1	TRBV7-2	CASSLDPGGYNEQFF	TGTGCCAGCAGCTTAGATCCAGGGGGGTACAATGAGCAGTTCTTC
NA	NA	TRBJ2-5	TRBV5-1	CASSLEVETQYF	TGCGCCAGCAGCTTGGAGGTTGAGACCCAGTACTTC
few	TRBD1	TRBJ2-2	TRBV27	CASTPQRTGDTGELFF	TGTGCCAGCACCCCTCAAAGGACAGGGGACACCGGGGAGCTGTTTTTT
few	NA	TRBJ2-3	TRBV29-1	CSSRPGTRGTDTQYF	TGCAGCTCACGGCCTGGGACCCGCGGGACAGATACGCAGTATTTT
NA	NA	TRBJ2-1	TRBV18	CASSPSGVLDEQFF	TGTGCCAGCTCACCGTCCGGGGTGCTGGATGAGCAGTTCTTC
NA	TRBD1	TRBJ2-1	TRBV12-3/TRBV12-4	CASSHRGPSSYNEQFF	TGTGCCAGCAGTCACAGGGGCCCGAGCTCCTACAATGAGCAGTTCTTC
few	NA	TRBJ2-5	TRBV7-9	CASSLAYYHQETQYF	TGTGCCAGCAGCTTAGCGTACTACCACCAAGAGACCCAGTACTTC
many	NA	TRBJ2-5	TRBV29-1	CSAPGGSSGETQYF	TGCAGCGCCCCGGGTGGGAGCAGTGGGGAGACCCAGTACTTC
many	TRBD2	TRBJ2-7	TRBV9	CASSPLAGGLYEQYF	TGTGCCAGCAGCCCATTAGCGGGAGGGCTTTACGAGCAGTACTTC
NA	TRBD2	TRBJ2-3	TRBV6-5	CASSWGRDATDTQYF	TGTGCCAGCAGTTGGGGGAGGGATGCCACAGATACGCAGTATTTT